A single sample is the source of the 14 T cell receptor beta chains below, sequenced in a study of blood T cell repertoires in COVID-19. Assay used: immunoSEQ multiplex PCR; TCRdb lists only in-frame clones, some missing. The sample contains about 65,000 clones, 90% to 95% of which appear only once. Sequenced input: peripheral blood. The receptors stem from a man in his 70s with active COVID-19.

CDR3 in DNA: TGTGCCAGCAGCTTTCAGGCTCCCACAGATACGCAGTATTTT. It translates to CASSFQAPTDTQYF. V usage is TRBV7-2 and J usage is TRBJ2-3; unclear D gene. CDR3 length: 14 residues. Trimming cost V 3 bases and J 2 bases, with 9 bases left between them. Germline V gives CDR1 SGHTA, CDR2 FQGNSA.

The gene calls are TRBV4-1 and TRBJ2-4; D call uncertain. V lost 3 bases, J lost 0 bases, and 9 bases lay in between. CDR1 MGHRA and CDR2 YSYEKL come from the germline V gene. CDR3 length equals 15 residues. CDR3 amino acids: CASSQQQLAKNIQYF. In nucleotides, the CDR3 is TGCGCCAGCAGCCAGCAACAGCTAGCCAAAAACATTCAGTACTTC.

The CDR3: CASSLVSRANTGELFF. The CDR3 coding sequence is TGTGCCAGCAGCTTAGTATCCAGGGCGAACACCGGGGAGCTGTTTTTT. The chain employs TRBV7-2 and TRBJ2-2; tentatively, D is TRBD1 (5 bases). The germline V gene has CDR1 SGHTA and CDR2 FQGNSA. There are 16 residues in the CDR3. With 1 base removed from V and 0 bases from J, the gap between germline ends came to 9 bases.

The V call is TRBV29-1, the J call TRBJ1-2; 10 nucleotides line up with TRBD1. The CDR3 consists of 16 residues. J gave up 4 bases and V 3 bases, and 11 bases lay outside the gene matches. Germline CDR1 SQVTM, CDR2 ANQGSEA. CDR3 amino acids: CSVDVGQGVSIYGYTF. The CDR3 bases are TGCAGCGTTGATGTAGGACAGGGGGTGTCGATCTATGGCTACACCTTC.

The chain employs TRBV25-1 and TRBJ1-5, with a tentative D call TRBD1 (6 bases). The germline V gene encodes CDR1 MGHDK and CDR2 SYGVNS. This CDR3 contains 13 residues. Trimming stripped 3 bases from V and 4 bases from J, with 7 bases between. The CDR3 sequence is CASSDDRNQPQHF. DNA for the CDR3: TGTGCCAGCAGTGATGACAGGAATCAGCCCCAGCATTTT. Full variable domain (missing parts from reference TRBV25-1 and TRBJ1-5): EADIYQTPRYLVIGTGKKITLECSQTMGHDKMYWYQQDPGMELHLIHYSYGVNSTEKGDLSSESTVSRIRTEHFPLTLESARPSHTSQYLCASSDDRNQPQHFGDGTRLSIL.

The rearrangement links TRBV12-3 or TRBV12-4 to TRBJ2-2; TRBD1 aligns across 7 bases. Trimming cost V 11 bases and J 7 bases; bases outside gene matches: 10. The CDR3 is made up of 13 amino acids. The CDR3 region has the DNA TGTGCCGGTCAAGGGGGCGCGGACGGGGAGCTGTTTTTT. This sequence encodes CAGQGGADGELFF.

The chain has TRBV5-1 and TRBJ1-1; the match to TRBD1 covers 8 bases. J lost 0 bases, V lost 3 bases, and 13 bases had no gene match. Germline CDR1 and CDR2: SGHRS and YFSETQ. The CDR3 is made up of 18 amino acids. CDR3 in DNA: TGCGCCAGCAGCTCCGACCAGGGGGCATGGGTCTTGAACACTGAAGCTTTCTTT. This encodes CASSSDQGAWVLNTEAFF.

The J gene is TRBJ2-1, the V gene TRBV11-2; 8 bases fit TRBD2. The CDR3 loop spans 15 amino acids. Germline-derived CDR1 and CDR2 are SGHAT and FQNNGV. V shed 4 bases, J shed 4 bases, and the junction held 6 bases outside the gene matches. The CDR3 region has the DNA TGTGCCAGCAGCTCCGATGGCGGGGGGTACAATGAGCAGTTCTTC. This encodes CASSSDGGGYNEQFF. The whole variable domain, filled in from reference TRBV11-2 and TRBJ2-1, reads EAGVAQSPRYKIIEKRQSVAFWCNPISGHATLYWYQQILGQGPKLLIQFQNNGVVDDSQLPKDRFSAERLKGVDSTLKIQPAKLEDSAVYLCASSSDGGGYNEQFFGPGTRLTVL.

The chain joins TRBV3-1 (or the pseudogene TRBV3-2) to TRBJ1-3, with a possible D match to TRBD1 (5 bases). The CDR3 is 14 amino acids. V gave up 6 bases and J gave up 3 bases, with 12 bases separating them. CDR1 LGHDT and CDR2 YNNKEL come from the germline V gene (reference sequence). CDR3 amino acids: CASRPQGGGNTIYF. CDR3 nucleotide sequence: TGTGCCAGCAGGCCGCAGGGTGGTGGAAACACCATATATTTT.

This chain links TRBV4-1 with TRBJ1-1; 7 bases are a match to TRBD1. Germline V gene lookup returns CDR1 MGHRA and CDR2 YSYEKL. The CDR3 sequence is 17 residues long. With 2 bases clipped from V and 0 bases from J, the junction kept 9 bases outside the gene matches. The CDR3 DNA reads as TGCGCCAGCAGCCAAATCAACAGGGGATCGCTGAACACTGAAGCTTTCTTT. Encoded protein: CASSQINRGSLNTEAFF.

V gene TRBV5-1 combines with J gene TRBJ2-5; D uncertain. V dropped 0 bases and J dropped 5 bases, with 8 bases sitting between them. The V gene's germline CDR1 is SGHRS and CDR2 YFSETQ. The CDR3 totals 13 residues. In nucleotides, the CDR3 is TGCGCCAGCAGCTTGGATAGAGCGGAGACCCAGTACTTC. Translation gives CASSLDRAETQYF.

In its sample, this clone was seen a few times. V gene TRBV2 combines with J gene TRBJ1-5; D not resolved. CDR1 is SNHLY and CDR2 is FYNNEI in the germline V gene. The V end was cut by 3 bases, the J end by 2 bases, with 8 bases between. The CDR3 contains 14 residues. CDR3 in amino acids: CASSDGSGNQPQHF. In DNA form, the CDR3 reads TGTGCCAGCAGTGATGGGAGCGGCAATCAGCCCCAGCATTTT.

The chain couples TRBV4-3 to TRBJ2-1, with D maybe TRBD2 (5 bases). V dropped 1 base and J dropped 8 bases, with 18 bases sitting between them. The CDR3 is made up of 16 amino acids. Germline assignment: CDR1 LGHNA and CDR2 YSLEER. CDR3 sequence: CASSQAVGLGHDEQFF. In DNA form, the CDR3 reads TGCGCCAGCAGCCAAGCGGTAGGACTGGGCCACGATGAGCAGTTCTTC.

The CDR3 protein is CASSEQGHSTDTQYF. DNA for the CDR3: TGCGCCAGCAGTGAGCAGGGACATAGCACAGATACGCAGTATTTT. The chain couples TRBV10-2 to TRBJ2-3, with D perhaps TRBD1 (6 bases). CDR3 length: 15 amino acids. CDR1 WSHSY and CDR2 SAAADI come from the germline V gene. Trimming removed 2 bases from V and 0 bases from J, with 9 bases in between.